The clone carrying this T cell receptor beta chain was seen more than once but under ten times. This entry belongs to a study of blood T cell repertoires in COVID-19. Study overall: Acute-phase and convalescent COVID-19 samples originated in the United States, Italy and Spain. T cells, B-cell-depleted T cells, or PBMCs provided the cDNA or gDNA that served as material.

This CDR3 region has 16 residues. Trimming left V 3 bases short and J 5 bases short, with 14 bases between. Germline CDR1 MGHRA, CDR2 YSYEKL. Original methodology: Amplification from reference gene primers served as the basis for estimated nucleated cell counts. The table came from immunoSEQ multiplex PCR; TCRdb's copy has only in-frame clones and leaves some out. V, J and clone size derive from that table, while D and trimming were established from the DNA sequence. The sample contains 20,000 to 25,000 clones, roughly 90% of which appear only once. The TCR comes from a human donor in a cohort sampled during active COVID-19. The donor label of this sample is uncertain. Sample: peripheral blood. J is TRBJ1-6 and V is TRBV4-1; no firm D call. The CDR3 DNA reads TGCGCCAGCAGCCATAGTCAGGATTTCGATAATTCACCCCTCCACTTT. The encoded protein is CASSHSQDFDNSPLHF.